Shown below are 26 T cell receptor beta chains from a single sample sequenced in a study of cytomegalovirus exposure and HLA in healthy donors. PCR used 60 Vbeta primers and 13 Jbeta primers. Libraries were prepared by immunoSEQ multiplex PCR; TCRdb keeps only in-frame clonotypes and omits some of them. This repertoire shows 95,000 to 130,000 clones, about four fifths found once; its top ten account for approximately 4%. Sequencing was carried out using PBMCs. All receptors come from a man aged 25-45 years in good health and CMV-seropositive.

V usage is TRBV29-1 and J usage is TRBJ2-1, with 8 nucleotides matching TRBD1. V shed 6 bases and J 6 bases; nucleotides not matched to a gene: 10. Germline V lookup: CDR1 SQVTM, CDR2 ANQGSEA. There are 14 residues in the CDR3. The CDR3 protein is CSVVGNRGINEQFF. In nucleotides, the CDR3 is TGCAGCGTCGTGGGGAACAGGGGGATCAATGAGCAGTTCTTC.

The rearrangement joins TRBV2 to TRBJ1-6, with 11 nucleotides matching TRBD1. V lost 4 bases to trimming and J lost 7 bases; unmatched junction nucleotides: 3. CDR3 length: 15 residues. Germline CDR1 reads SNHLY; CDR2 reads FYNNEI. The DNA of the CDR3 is TGTGCCAGCAGTGGGACAGGGGGCATAAATTCACCCCTCCACTTT. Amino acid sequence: CASSGTGGINSPLHF.

Here the CDR3 DNA reads TGCAGCGTTGAAAAAAGCGGACTGATTTGGACAGATACGCAGTATTTT. Translating gives CSVEKSGLIWTDTQYF. The rearrangement links TRBV29-1 to TRBJ2-3; D is perhaps TRBD2 (5 bases). The CDR3 totals 16 residues. V lost 2 bases and J 3 bases, leaving 18 bases between the germline ends. The V gene's germline CDR1 is SQVTM and CDR2 ANQGSEA.

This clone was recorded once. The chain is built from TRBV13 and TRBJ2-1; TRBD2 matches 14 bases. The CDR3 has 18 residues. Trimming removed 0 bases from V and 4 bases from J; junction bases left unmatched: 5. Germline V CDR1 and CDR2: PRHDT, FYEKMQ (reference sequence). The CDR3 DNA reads TGTGCCAGCAGCTTAGGGACTAGCGGGGGGGAGGGGTACAATGAGCAGTTCTTC. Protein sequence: CASSLGTSGGEGYNEQFF.

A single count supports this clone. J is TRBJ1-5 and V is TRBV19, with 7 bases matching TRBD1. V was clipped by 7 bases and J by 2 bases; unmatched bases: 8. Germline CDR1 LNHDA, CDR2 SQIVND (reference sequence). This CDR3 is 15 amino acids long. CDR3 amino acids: CASTMGQRGNQPQHF. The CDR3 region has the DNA TGTGCCAGTACAATGGGACAGAGGGGCAATCAGCCCCAGCATTTT. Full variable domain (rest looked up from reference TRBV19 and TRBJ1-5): DGGITQSPKYLFRKEGQNVTLSCEQNLNHDAMYWYRQDPGQGLRLIYYSQIVNDFQKGDIAEGYSVSREKKESFPLTVTSAQKNPTAFYLCASTMGQRGNQPQHFGDGTRLSIL.

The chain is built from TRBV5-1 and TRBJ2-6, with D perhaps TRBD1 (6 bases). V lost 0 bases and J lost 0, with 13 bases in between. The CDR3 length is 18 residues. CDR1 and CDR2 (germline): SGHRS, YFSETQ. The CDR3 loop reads CASSLGAGATSGANVLTF. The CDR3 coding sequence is TGCGCCAGCAGCTTGGGGGCAGGGGCCACCTCTGGGGCCAACGTCCTGACTTTC.

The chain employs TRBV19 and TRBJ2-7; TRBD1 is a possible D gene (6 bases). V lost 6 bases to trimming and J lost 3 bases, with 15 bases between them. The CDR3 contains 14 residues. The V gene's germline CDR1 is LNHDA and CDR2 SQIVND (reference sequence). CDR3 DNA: TGTGCCAGTAGCGTGGAGACAGGTAGCTACGAGCAGTACTTC. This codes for CASSVETGSYEQYF.

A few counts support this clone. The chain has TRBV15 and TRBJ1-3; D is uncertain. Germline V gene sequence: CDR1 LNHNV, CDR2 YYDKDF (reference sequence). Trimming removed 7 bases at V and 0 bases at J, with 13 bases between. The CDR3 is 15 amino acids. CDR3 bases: TGTGCCACCACCCCAGACTTGGGCTCTGGAAACACCATATATTTT. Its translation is CATTPDLGSGNTIYF. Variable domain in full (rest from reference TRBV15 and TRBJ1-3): DAMVIQNPRYQVTQFGKPVTLSCSQTLNHNVMYWYQQKSSQAPKLLFHYYDKDFNNEADTPDNFQSRRPNTSFCFLDIRSPGLGDTAMYLCATTPDLGSGNTIYFGEGSWLTVV.

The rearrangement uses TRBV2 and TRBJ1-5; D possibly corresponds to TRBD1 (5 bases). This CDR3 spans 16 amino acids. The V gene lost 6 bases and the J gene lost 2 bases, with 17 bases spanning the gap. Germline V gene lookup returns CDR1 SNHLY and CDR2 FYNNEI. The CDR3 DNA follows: TGTGCCAGCAGACGGGGGACCAGTGGCGGCAATCAGCCCCAGCATTTT. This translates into CASRRGTSGGNQPQHF. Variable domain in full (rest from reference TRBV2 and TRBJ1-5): EPEVTQTPSHQVTQMGQEVILRCVPISNHLYFYWYRQILGQKVEFLVSFYNNEISEKSEIFDDQFSVERPDGSNFTLKIRSTKLEDSAMYFCASRRGTSGGNQPQHFGDGTRLSIL.

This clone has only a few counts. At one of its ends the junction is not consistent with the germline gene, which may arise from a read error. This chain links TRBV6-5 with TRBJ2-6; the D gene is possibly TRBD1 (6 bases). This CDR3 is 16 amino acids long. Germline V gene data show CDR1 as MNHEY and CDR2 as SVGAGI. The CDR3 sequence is CASSYSGGSGANGLTF. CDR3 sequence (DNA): TGTGCCAGCAGTTACTCTGGGGGCTCTGGGGCCAACGGCCTGACTTTC.

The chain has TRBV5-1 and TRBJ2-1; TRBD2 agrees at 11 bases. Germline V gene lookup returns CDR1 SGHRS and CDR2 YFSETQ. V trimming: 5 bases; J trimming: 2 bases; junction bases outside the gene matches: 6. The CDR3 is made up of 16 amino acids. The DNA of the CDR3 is TGCGCCAGCAGAGAACCTAGCGGGGGGACCTACAATGAGCAGTTCTTC. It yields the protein CASREPSGGTYNEQFF.

The CDR3 nucleotides read TGTGCCAGCAGCTCCGGAGATGCGGGAGACCTCTCCTACAATGAGCAGTTCTTC. It translates to CASSSGDAGDLSYNEQFF. The genes are TRBV2 and TRBJ2-1; 7 bases map to TRBD2. The V gene end was trimmed by 6 bases and the J gene end by 0 bases; junction bases not matched to a gene: 14. CDR1 SNHLY and CDR2 FYNNEI come from the germline V gene. The CDR3 length is 18 residues.

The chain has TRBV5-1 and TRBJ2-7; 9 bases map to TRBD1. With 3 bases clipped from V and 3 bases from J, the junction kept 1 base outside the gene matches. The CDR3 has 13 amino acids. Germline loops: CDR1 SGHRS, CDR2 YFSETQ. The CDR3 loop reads CASSSTGGYEQYF. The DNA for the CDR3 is TGCGCCAGCAGCTCGACAGGGGGCTACGAGCAGTACTTC.

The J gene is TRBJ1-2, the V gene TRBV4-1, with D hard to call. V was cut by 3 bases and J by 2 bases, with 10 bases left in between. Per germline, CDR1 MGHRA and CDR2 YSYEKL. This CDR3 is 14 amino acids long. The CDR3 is CASSQMPGNYGYTF. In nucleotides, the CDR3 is TGCGCCAGCAGCCAGATGCCGGGAAACTATGGCTACACCTTC.

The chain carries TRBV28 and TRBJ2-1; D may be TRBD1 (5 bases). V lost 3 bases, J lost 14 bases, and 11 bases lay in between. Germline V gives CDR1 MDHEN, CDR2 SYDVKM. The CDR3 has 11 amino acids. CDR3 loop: CASSFGRVEFF. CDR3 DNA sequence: TGTGCCAGCAGTTTTGGCAGGGTTGAGTTCTTC.

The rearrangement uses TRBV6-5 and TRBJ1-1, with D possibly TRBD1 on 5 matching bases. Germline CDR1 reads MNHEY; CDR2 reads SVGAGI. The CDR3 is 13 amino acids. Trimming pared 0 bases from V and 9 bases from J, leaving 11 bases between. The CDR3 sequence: CASSYSDRGKAFF. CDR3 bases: TGTGCCAGCAGTTACTCGGACCGGGGGAAAGCTTTCTTT.

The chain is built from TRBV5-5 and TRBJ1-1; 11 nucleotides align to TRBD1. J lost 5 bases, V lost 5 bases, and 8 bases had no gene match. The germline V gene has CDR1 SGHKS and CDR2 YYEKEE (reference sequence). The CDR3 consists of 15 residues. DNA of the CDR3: TGTGCCAGCAGATACACCGGGACAGGGGGTACTGAAGCTTTCTTT. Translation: CASRYTGTGGTEAFF.

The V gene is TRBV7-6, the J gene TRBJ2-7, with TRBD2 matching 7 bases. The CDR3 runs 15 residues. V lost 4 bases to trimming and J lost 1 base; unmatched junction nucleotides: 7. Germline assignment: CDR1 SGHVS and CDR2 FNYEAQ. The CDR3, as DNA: TGTGCCAGCAGCTCGGCACCTAGCGGATCCTACGAGCAGTACTTC. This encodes CASSSAPSGSYEQYF.

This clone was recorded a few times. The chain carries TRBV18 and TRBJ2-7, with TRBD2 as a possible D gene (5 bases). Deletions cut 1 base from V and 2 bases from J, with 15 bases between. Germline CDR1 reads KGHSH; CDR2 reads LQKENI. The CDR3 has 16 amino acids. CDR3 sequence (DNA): TGTGCCAGCTCACCACTTGCCGCGGGTTCTACCTACGAGCAGTACTTC. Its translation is CASSPLAAGSTYEQYF.

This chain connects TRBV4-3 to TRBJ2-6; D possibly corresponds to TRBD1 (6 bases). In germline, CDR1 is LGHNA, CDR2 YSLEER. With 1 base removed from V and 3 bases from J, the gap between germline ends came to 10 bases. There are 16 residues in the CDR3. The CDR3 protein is CASSQVRGGGANVLTF. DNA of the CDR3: TGCGCCAGCAGCCAAGTCAGGGGTGGTGGGGCCAACGTCCTGACTTTC.

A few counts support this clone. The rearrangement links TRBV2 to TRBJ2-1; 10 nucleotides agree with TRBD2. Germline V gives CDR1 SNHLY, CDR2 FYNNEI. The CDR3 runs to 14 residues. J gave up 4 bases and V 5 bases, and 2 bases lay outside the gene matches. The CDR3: CASSTSGVYNEQFF. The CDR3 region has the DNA TGTGCCAGCAGTACTAGCGGGGTATACAATGAGCAGTTCTTC. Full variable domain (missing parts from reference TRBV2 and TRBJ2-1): EPEVTQTPSHQVTQMGQEVILRCVPISNHLYFYWYRQILGQKVEFLVSFYNNEISEKSEIFDDQFSVERPDGSNFTLKIRSTKLEDSAMYFCASSTSGVYNEQFFGPGTRLTVL.

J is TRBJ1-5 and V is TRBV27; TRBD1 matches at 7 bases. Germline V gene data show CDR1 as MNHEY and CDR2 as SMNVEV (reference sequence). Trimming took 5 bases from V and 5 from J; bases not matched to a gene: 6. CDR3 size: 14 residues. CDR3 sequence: CASSHHRGYQPQHF. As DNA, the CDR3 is TGTGCCAGCAGTCACCACAGGGGATATCAGCCCCAGCATTTT.

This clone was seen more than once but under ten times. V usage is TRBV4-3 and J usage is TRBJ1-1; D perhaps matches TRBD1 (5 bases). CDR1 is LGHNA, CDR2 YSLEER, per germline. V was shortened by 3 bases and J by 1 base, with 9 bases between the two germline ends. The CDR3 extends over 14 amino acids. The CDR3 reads CASSHLTANTEAFF. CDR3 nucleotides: TGCGCCAGCAGCCATCTGACAGCGAACACTGAAGCTTTCTTT.

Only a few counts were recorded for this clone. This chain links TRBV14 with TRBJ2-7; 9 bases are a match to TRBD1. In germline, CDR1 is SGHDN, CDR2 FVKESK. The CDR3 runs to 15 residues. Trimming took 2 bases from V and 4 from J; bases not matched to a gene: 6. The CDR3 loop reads CASSQPGQGWYEQYF. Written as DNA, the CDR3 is TGTGCCAGCAGCCAACCCGGACAGGGGTGGTACGAGCAGTACTTC.

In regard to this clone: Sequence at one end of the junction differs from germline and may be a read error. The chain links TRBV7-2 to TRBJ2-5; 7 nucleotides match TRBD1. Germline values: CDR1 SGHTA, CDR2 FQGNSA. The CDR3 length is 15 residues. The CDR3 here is CASSPVRQGQGTQYF. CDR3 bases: TGTGCCAGCAGCCCCGTCCGACAGGGCCAAGGGACCCAGTACTTC.

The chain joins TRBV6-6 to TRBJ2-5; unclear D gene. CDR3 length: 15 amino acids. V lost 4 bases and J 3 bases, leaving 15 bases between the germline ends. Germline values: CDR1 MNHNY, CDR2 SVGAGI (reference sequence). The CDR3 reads CASSFLRSTKETQYF. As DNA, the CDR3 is TGTGCCAGCAGTTTCCTACGGAGCACTAAAGAGACCCAGTACTTC.